The entry below describes one TCR beta chain. Antigen: not known. Libraries were prepared by immunoSEQ multiplex PCR; TCRdb keeps only in-frame clonotypes and omits some of them. The sample lists under 250,000 clones, around nine tenths seen once, with about 0.95% in the top ten. This sample was taken from a study of cytomegalovirus exposure and HLA in healthy donors. The study's findings and limits: First-cohort TCR clusters tended to co-occur in the 120 or so validation repertoires, a later analysis found.

Sequenced sample: PBMCs. The TCR comes from a woman younger than 30 in good health and CMV-seronegative.

CDR3 residues: CAAGSEPKREQYF. The CDR3 DNA follows: TGTGCAGCTGGGAGCGAGCCCAAGCGCGAGCAGTACTTC. The J gene is TRBJ2-7, the V gene TRBV5-4, with D perhaps TRBD2 (5 bases). Per the germline V gene, CDR1 is SGHNT and CDR2 is YYREEE (reference sequence). This CDR3 region has 13 residues.